Here is one T cell receptor (beta chain) with its context. No antigen is known for it. This may stem from a read error, because a much larger clone lies one nucleotide away. In this CDR3 the conserved last residue, phenylalanine or tryptophan, is missing, so a read error is likely. CDR3 regions were amplified by Arm-PCR using iRepertoire HTBI primers to build TCR beta libraries. From the multiplex PCR reads, TCRdb called clonotypes with MiXCR, one entry per CDR3 protein. Of about 400,000 distinct CDR3 sequences listed, about 14% are singletons. The sample's time point: newly diagnosed GD, antithyroid drugs for less than 3 months. Researchers made the TCR library from RNA that was extracted from PBMCs. The data stem from a study of regulatory T cells in long-lasting Graves disease. Study-level background: Newly diagnosed Graves' patients had under 3 months of antithyroid drugs. General study points: Peripheral blood, not thyroid tissue, was the sole material studied. Small sample size may have lowered accuracy.

V lost 7 bases and J lost 5, with 11 bases in between. CDR3 length: 12 amino acids. Germline V CDR1 and CDR2: SGHTA, FQGNSA. This rearrangement joins TRBV7-2 to TRBJ2-5; no clear D. The sequenced sample was peripheral blood mononuclear cells (PBMCs), obtained at new diagnosis, from a patient treated with antithyroid drugs. This sequence originates from a female donor with Graves disease. The CDR3: CASNTPWETQYS. The CDR3 bases are TGTGCCAGCAACACGCCATGGGAGACCCAGTACTCC.